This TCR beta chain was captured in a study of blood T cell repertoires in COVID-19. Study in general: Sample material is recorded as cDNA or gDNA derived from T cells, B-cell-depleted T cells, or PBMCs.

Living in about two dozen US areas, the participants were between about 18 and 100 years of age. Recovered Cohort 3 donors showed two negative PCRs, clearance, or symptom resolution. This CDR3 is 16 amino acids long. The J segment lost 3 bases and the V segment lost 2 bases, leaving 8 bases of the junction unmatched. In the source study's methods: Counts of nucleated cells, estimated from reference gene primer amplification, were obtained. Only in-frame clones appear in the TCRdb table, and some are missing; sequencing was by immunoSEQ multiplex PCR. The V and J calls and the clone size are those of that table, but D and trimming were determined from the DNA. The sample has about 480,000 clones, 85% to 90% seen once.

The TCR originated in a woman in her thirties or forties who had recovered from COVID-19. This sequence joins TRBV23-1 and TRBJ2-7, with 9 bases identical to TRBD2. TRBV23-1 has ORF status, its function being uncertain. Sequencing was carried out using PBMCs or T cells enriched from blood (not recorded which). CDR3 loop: CASSQDRETSGYEQYF. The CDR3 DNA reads TGCGCCAGCAGTCAAGATCGCGAGACTAGCGGCTACGAGCAGTACTTC.